The rows below give T cell receptor beta chains drawn from one sample of a study of CD8+ T cells in alopecia areata. Assay: immunoSEQ multiplex PCR; the TCRdb copy retains only in-frame clones and omits some. Of fewer than 250,000 clones listed, 40% to 55% are singletons. Sequences were derived from CD4+ T cells sorted from blood, sampled at approximately week 36, from a patient treated with tofacitinib. The receptors stem from a human donor with alopecia areata. The CDR3 runs from the conserved cysteine through the conserved F or W. A D gene is named only where the DNA matches it firmly. Expanded clones get a size class; other rows say once, few or many, or leave the size out.

.,TRBJ2-7,.,TRBV6-1,TGTGCCAGCAGGGAGGGTGGATCCAGCTCCTACGAGCAGTACTTC,CASREGGSSSYEQYF
.,TRBJ1-4,.,TRBV29-1,TGCAGCGTTGTGTCATCGAATGAAAAACTGTTTTTT,CSVVSSNEKLFF
TRBD2,TRBJ2-5,.,TRBV2,TGTGCCAGCAGGGGGACTACTCGAGAGACCCAGTACTTC,CASRGTTRETQYF
TRBD1,TRBJ2-3,.,TRBV6-5,TGTGCCAGCAGTTACTCCGACAGGGGGCAGGGTACGCAGTATTTT,CASSYSDRGQGTQYF
TRBD2,TRBJ2-3,few,TRBV6-5,TGTGCCAGCTTCCCAGCGGGGAGTAGCACAGATACGCAGTATTTT,CASFPAGSSTDTQYF
.,TRBJ2-5,.,TRBV5-6,TGTGCCAGCAGCGAGGTCTCACAAGAGACCCAGTACTTC,CASSEVSQETQYF
.,TRBJ1-5,once,TRBV7-8,TGTGCCAGCAGCTTAACAGATCAGCCCCAGCATTTT,CASSLTDQPQHF
TRBD1,TRBJ2-1,.,TRBV29-1,TGCAGCGCTTGGGACAGGGGCCCACGTGAGCAGTTCTTC,CSAWDRGPREQFF
.,TRBJ2-1,.,TRBV7-3,TGTGCCAGCAGCCCCACAGGGTTGAGCTCCTACAATGAGCAGTTCTTC,CASSPTGLSSYNEQFF
TRBD1,TRBJ2-7,.,TRBV7-2,TGTGCCAGCAGCTTAGCGGCTACGGACAGGACGACTTACGAGCAGTACTTC,CASSLAATDRTTYEQYF
.,TRBJ2-2,.,TRBV5-1,TGCGCCAGCAGCTCAGTCGCGAACACCGGGGAGCTGTTTTTT,CASSSVANTGELFF
.,TRBJ2-2,.,TRBV6-1,TGTGCCAGCAGTAATGCCGGGGAGCTGTTTTTT,CASSNAGELFF
TRBD2,TRBJ2-3,.,TRBV29-1,TGCAGCGTCCCTACCCGACAGCTCCCGGGACTAGCGTCAGATACGCAGTATTTT,CSVPTRQLPGLASDTQYF
TRBD2,TRBJ2-1,.,TRBV5-1,TGCGCCAGCAGCTTGACCGGGACTAGCTTGTACAATGAGCAGTTCTTC,CASSLTGTSLYNEQFF
.,TRBJ2-1,.,TRBV7-3,TGTGCCAGCAGCTTAGCCGGTAGCTCCTACAATGAGCAGTTCTTC,CASSLAGSSYNEQFF
TRBD1,TRBJ2-5,.,TRBV5-1,TGCGCCAGCGGGCGACAGGGGTCCGAGACCCAGTACTTC,CASGRQGSETQYF
.,TRBJ2-7,few,TRBV4-3,TGCGCCAGCAGCCGGGACGGCCACTACGAGCAGTACTTC,CASSRDGHYEQYF
.,TRBJ2-3,few,TRBV27,TGTGCCAGCAGTAGACAGGCAAGAATGCCAGATACGCAGTATTTT,CASSRQARMPDTQYF
.,TRBJ1-5,.,TRBV5-1,TGCGCCAGCAGCTGGGGAGGGGGGCAGCCCCAGCATTTT,CASSWGGGQPQHF
TRBD1,TRBJ2-5,few,TRBV27,TGTGCCACGAGTCGGGCCAGGGACAGGCGGGGAGAGACCCAGTACTTC,CATSRARDRRGETQYF
TRBD2,TRBJ2-3,.,TRBV29-1,TGCAGCGTTGAAGGGACTAGCGGAGGCACAGATACGCAGTATTTT,CSVEGTSGGTDTQYF
TRBD1,TRBJ1-1,few,TRBV28,TGTGCCAGCAGTTTGGTGAACAGGGGAGCTTTCTTT,CASSLVNRGAFF
TRBD2,TRBJ2-5,few,TRBV18,TGTGCCAGCTCACCACGTCCTAGCGGGAGCTGGCGGGTGCAAGAGACCCAGTACTTC,CASSPRPSGSWRVQETQYF
.,TRBJ2-1,few,TRBV5-4,TGTGCCAGCAGCCCCGGGCCCAGGGAGCAGTTCTTC,CASSPGPREQFF
.,TRBJ2-2,.,TRBV5-1,TGCGCCAGCAGTCGAGGGATGAACACCGGGGAGCTGTTTTTT,CASSRGMNTGELFF
.,TRBJ2-4,.,TRBV4-3,TGCGCCAGCAGCCAAGGAGGGGGCATTCAGTACTTC,CASSQGGGIQYF
.,TRBJ2-1,many,TRBV6-6,TGTGCTGGGGGGGCATCGAATGAGCAGTTCTTC,CAGGASNEQFF
.,TRBJ1-5,.,TRBV28,TGTGCCAGCAGGCAGCCTTTGAGTAATCAGCCCCAGCATTTT,CASRQPLSNQPQHF
.,TRBJ2-1,.,TRBV10-3,TGTGCCATCAGTCCCGGAAAATCCTACAATGAGCAGTTCTTC,CAISPGKSYNEQFF
TRBD1,TRBJ2-5,.,TRBV11-2,TGTGCCAGCAGCCCCGGCTACCTGAGGGGACAGGGATCCGAGACCCAGTACTTC,CASSPGYLRGQGSETQYF
.,TRBJ2-1,.,TRBV5-1,TGCGCCAGCAGCCTGAAAAATGAGCAGTTCTTC,CASSLKNEQFF
.,TRBJ2-5,.,TRBV2,TGTGCCAGCAGGCCCACCCTAAGGGGGACCCAGTACTTC,CASRPTLRGTQYF
.,TRBJ2-5,.,TRBV4-2,TGTGCCAGCAGCCAAGCGGGTGCGGAAAGGGGGGAGACCCAGTACTTC,CASSQAGAERGETQYF
.,TRBJ2-3,few,TRBV7-2,TGTGCCAGCGGAACTAGACGTGGCTTGGCAGATACGCAGTATTTT,CASGTRRGLADTQYF
.,TRBJ1-2,few,TRBV4-1,TGCGCCAGCAGCCAAGGGGAGTCTGGATATGGCTACACCTTC,CASSQGESGYGYTF
.,TRBJ2-7,.,TRBV5-1,TGCGCCAGCAGCTTTTCGGGGGACGAGCAGTACTTC,CASSFSGDEQYF